The clone carrying this T cell receptor beta chain was seen many times. The antigen is not known. This CDR3 comprises 13 residues. Trimming left V 1 base short and J 0 bases short, with 4 bases between. Germline assignment: CDR1 DFQATT and CDR2 SNEGSKA (reference sequence). The source of the sample is a study of early T cells in non-severe SARS-CoV-2 infection. Study in general: Whole-blood bulk RNA, unsorted, was sequenced, and chains were unpaired. Study findings and constraints: Private and CD4 specificities were missed by VDJdb matching, skewed to anti-spike CD8.

Separate cDNA molecules each had unique molecular identifiers attached to them. Using its own MiXCR run on the 5' RACE reads, TCRdb lists one record per CDR3 protein. The table lists 55,000 to 75,000 distinct CDR3 sequences, 5.5% to 7% of them singletons. This specimen consisted of whole blood, obtained at baseline. The chain has TRBV20-1 and TRBJ1-3; unclear D gene. The source of this sequence is an adult who was a healthcare worker with PCR-confirmed SARS-CoV-2 infection or an uninfected control (not recorded which). CDR3 nucleotides: TGCAGTGCTAGAGTGAACTCTGGAAACACCATATATTTT. Protein product: CSARVNSGNTIYF.